The 23 T cell receptor beta chains below were found in one sample sequenced in a study of long-term antiretroviral therapy in people with HIV. With survey level as its setting, the immunoSEQ assay was v3.0. Clones were sequenced by immunoSEQ multiplex PCR, and TCRdb holds only the in-frame ones, with some missing. This table has under 50,000 clones, roughly 85% appearing once. The sample in question was unsorted PBMCs, obtained 3.1 years after starting antiretroviral therapy. All receptors come from a woman aged 45-65 years with HIV.

The V and J genes are TRBV25-1 and TRBJ1-2, with D possibly matching TRBD1 (5 bases). This CDR3 region has 14 residues. CDR1 MGHDK and CDR2 SYGVNS come from the germline V gene. Trimming took off 3 bases at V and 3 bases at J, with 11 bases between the two ends. This CDR3 is CASSDTGRYYGYTF. DNA of the CDR3: TGTGCCAGCAGTGATACGGGACGGTACTATGGCTACACCTTC.

J is TRBJ2-3 and V is TRBV23-1; tentative D call: TRBD2 (7 bases). TRBV23-1 is an ORF, with its function uncertain. V lost 0 bases, J lost 4 bases, and 14 bases lay in between. This CDR3 comprises 16 residues. CDR3 amino acids: CASSQSEGGSADTQYF. CDR3 in DNA: TGCGCCAGCAGTCAATCGGAGGGGGGGAGTGCAGATACGCAGTATTTT.

The CDR3 reads CASGQTTTSKAFF. In DNA, the CDR3 is TGTGCCAGCGGACAGACGACTACTTCAAAAGCTTTCTTT. The V call is TRBV18, the J call TRBJ1-1; tentatively, D is TRBD1 (6 bases). Trimming took 8 bases from V and 9 from J, leaving 19 bases between them. The V gene's germline CDR1 is KGHSH and CDR2 LQKENI. This CDR3 region has 13 residues.

The rearrangement links TRBV5-5 to TRBJ2-3, with no clear D. The CDR3 is 16 amino acids. Germline V gene lookup returns CDR1 SGHKS and CDR2 YYEKEE (reference sequence). V was cut by 0 bases and J by 4 bases, with 15 bases left in between. The DNA of the CDR3 is TGTGCCAGCAGCTTGGGATCACAGCATAGAGCAGATACGCAGTATTTT. Amino acid sequence: CASSLGSQHRADTQYF.

V and J are TRBV5-1 and TRBJ2-1, with D uncertain. Germline V CDR1 and CDR2: SGHRS, YFSETQ. This CDR3 region has 13 residues. V was trimmed by 0 bases and J by 3 bases, leaving 4 bases between them. The CDR3 coding sequence is TGCGCCAGCAGCTTGGACGGCTACAATGAGCAGTTCTTC. This encodes CASSLDGYNEQFF.

The J gene is TRBJ1-4, the V gene TRBV29-1; maybe TRBD1 (6 bases). Germline V gene sequence: CDR1 SQVTM, CDR2 ANQGSEA. The germline V and J ends were trimmed by 5 bases and 7 bases, with 17 bases remaining between them. CDR3 length: 14 residues. The CDR3 protein is CSVNQGRESEKLFF. CDR3 in DNA: TGCAGCGTTAATCAGGGGCGGGAAAGTGAAAAACTGTTTTTT.

DNA for the CDR3: TGTGCCAGCAGTGAACCAGGAGTGAACACTGAAGCTTTCTTT. Translated, it gives CASSEPGVNTEAFF. The chain links TRBV6-1 to TRBJ1-1; D not certain. The CDR3 covers 14 residues. The V gene lost 2 bases and the J gene lost 0 bases, with 7 bases spanning the gap. CDR1 MNHNS and CDR2 SASEGT come from the germline V gene.

The rearrangement links TRBV7-2 to TRBJ1-1; D is uncertain. The CDR3 runs to 15 residues. Germline V CDR1 and CDR2: SGHTA, FQGNSA. V shed 5 bases and J shed 7 bases, with 20 bases lying between them. CDR3 bases: TGTGCCAGCAGCGCCGGCTTGGGTTGGGCAGATGAAGCTTTCTTT. Protein: CASSAGLGWADEAFF.

This chain uses TRBV2 with TRBJ2-3; maybe TRBD1 (5 bases). The V end lost 1 base, the J end lost 7 bases, and 15 bases lay between the germline ends. The CDR3 is made up of 15 amino acids. Germline V lookup: CDR1 SNHLY, CDR2 FYNNEI. The CDR3 here is CASSEGGLLAHTQYF. CDR3 DNA sequence: TGTGCCAGCAGTGAAGGGGGCCTCCTTGCCCATACGCAGTATTTT.

The genes are TRBV9 and TRBJ1-2; D is unresolved. Germline loops: CDR1 SGDLS, CDR2 YYNGEE. V was trimmed by 4 bases and J by 5 bases, leaving 18 bases between them. The length of the CDR3 is 15 residues. DNA of the CDR3: TGTGCCAGCAGCCCATTATCGTCGGCTTTATATGGCTACACCTTC. Translating it yields CASSPLSSALYGYTF. Variable domain in full (rest from reference TRBV9 and TRBJ1-2): DSGVTQTPKHLITATGQRVTLRCSPRSGDLSVYWYQQSLDQGLQFLIQYYNGEERAKGNILERFSAQQFPDLHSELNLSSLELGDSALYFCASSPLSSALYGYTFGSGTRLTVV.

V is TRBV6-1 and J is TRBJ2-5, with 7 bases fitting TRBD1. This CDR3 comprises 14 residues. Germline V gene lookup returns CDR1 MNHNS and CDR2 SASEGT. Germline trimming cut 6 bases from V and 2 bases from J; bases unmatched to any gene: 6. CDR3 sequence reads: CASSQGQSQETQYF. CDR3 DNA sequence: TGTGCCAGCAGCCAGGGACAGTCACAAGAGACCCAGTACTTC.

Of note for this clone: Relative to the germline gene, one junction end is altered; a read error may explain this. This rearrangement joins TRBV7-7 to TRBJ2-5; the D is unclear. This CDR3 spans 14 amino acids. CDR1 SSHAT and CDR2 FNYEAQ come from the germline V gene (reference sequence). The CDR3 DNA follows: TGTGCTAGCAGCTTAGCTGGGCTGGATGAGACCCAGTACTTC. It codes for CASSLAGLDETQYF. Combining the CDR3 with reference TRBV7-7 and TRBJ2-5 gives the whole variable domain GAGVSQSPRYKVTKRGQDVTLRCDPISSHATLYWYQQALGQGPEFLTYFNYEAQPDKSGLPSDRFSAERPEGSISTLTIQRTEQRDSAMYRCASSLAGLDETQYFGPGTRLLVL.

The chain recombines TRBV19 with TRBJ2-7, with D uncertain. There are 12 residues in the CDR3. V was trimmed by 5 bases and J by 3 bases, leaving 8 bases between them. The germline V gene has CDR1 LNHDA and CDR2 SQIVND (reference sequence). CDR3 in amino acids: CASSGPGYEQYF. DNA of the CDR3: TGTGCCAGTAGTGGCCCGGGCTACGAGCAGTACTTC.

This clone has only one observation. The chain employs TRBV10-3 and TRBJ1-5; 8 nucleotides match TRBD1. V was pared by 6 bases and J by 0 bases, with 4 bases of the junction left unmatched. Germline V gene lookup returns CDR1 ENHRY and CDR2 SYGVKD. The CDR3 is 15 residues long. The chain's CDR3 is CAIRQTGDSNQPQHF. In DNA form, the CDR3 reads TGTGCCATCAGGCAGACAGGGGATAGCAATCAGCCCCAGCATTTT.

The chain combines TRBV6-1 with TRBJ2-6; a weak D match, TRBD2 (6 bases). V shed 3 bases and J shed 1 base, with 13 bases lying between them. Per germline, CDR1 MNHNS and CDR2 SASEGT. This CDR3 region has 17 residues. CDR3 residues: CASSEGGYLSGANVLTF. DNA of the CDR3: TGTGCCAGCAGTGAGGGGGGTTACTTATCTGGGGCCAACGTCCTGACTTTC.

This chain links TRBV10-3 with TRBJ1-2, with D maybe TRBD1 (6 bases). The germline V and J ends were trimmed by 2 bases and 5 bases, with 12 bases remaining between them. CDR3 length: 14 residues. Germline CDR1 reads ENHRY; CDR2 reads SYGVKD. The CDR3 reads CAISEPGQKYGYTF. Here the CDR3 DNA reads TGTGCCATCAGTGAGCCTGGACAGAAGTATGGCTACACCTTC.

This chain connects TRBV7-2 to TRBJ2-3; no reliable D call. The V gene's germline CDR1 is SGHTA and CDR2 FQGNSA. The CDR3 is made up of 13 amino acids. The ends were cut back, 1 base at V and 3 bases at J, with 5 bases in the middle. CDR3 sequence reads: CASSLDSTDTQYF. Written as DNA, the CDR3 is TGTGCCAGCAGCTTAGACTCGACAGATACGCAGTATTTT.

The chain employs TRBV30 and TRBJ1-3; perhaps TRBD1 as D (5 bases). The germline CDR1 and CDR2 sequences are GTSNPN and SVGIG (reference sequence). Trimming cost V 0 bases and J 4 bases, with 10 bases left between them. The CDR3 consists of 14 residues. The DNA for the CDR3 is TGTGCCTGGAGTGTACCAGGGAGGGGAAACACCATATATTTT. Translating gives CAWSVPGRGNTIYF.

The gene calls are TRBV25-1 and TRBJ1-1; 7 bases match TRBD1. The trim removed 6 bases at V and 3 bases at J, leaving 16 bases unmatched. The CDR3 length is 17 residues. Germline V gene sequence: CDR1 MGHDK, CDR2 SYGVNS. In nucleotides, the CDR3 is TGTGCCAGCAGACGGACGTTTACCTCAGGGGGGGACACTGAAGCTTTCTTT. Its translation is CASRRTFTSGGDTEAFF.

This chain connects TRBV7-2 to TRBJ1-6, with D perhaps TRBD1 (6 bases). CDR1 is SGHTA, CDR2 FQGNSA, per germline. The CDR3 sequence is 15 residues long. V was clipped by 5 bases and J by 10 bases, with 18 bases between them. CDR3 nucleotides: TGTGCCAGCAGCCCGAGACAGGCGGCCGAATCACCCCTCCACTTT. Protein: CASSPRQAAESPLHF.

The chain has TRBV30 and TRBJ1-1; 8 bases are a match to TRBD1. The germline V gene encodes CDR1 GTSNPN and CDR2 SVGIG (reference sequence). After removal of 3 bases from V and 5 bases from J, the junction contained 5 bases not matched to a gene. This CDR3 has 13 amino acids. This chain's CDR3 is CAWRGQGATEAFF. Written as DNA, the CDR3 is TGTGCCTGGAGAGGGCAGGGGGCAACTGAAGCTTTCTTT.

The chain recombines TRBV29-1 with TRBJ2-5; TRBD1 aligns across 9 bases. Germline values: CDR1 SQVTM, CDR2 ANQGSEA. The CDR3 has 13 amino acids. V shed 6 bases and J 5 bases; nucleotides not matched to a gene: 7. For the CDR3, the DNA is TGCAGCGTGAGGGACAGGGTCGGGGAGACCCAGTACTTC. This codes for CSVRDRVGETQYF.

This chain links TRBV27 with TRBJ2-1; tentative D call: TRBD1 (6 bases). CDR3 size: 14 residues. The germline gives CDR1 MNHEY, CDR2 SMNVEV (reference sequence). V lost 2 bases, J lost 11 bases, and 16 bases lay in between. CDR3 DNA: TGTGCCAGCAGTTTAGGGCAAACCGGGACACAGCAGTTCTTC. It is translated as CASSLGQTGTQQFF.